A selection of T cell receptor beta chains follows, all from one sample in a study of cytomegalovirus exposure and HLA in healthy donors. Clones were sequenced by immunoSEQ multiplex PCR, and TCRdb holds only the in-frame ones, with some missing. This sample yields some 140,000 clones, of which around 80% are seen a single time; approximately 1.5% belongs to the top ten. The sequenced material came from PBMCs. These receptors were obtained from a woman aged 18-30 years in good health and CMV-seronegative. Both conserved end residues are part of each CDR3. D genes are given only for firm matches. The listing skips clone size in some rows; elsewhere it reads once, few, many or a size class.

clone size	D gene	V gene	J gene	CDR3 protein	CDR3 DNA
.	TRBD2	TRBV28	TRBJ2-2	CASSFVGGQAGELFF	TGTGCCAGCAGTTTTGTGGGAGGGCAGGCCGGGGAGCTGTTTTTT
.	TRBD1	TRBV19	TRBJ1-5	CASTKQGSDQPQHF	TGTGCCAGTACTAAACAGGGGTCTGATCAGCCCCAGCATTTT
.	.	TRBV2	TRBJ2-7	CASRDRLHSYEQYF	TGTGCCAGCAGGGACAGACTCCACTCCTACGAGCAGTACTTC
.	.	TRBV11-2	TRBJ2-7	CASSLEFRVGEQYF	TGTGCCAGCAGCTTAGAATTTCGGGTAGGCGAGCAGTACTTC
.	TRBD1	TRBV30	TRBJ2-7	CAYQDRGYEQYF	TGTGCCTATCAAGACAGGGGCTACGAGCAGTACTTC
.	TRBD1	TRBV4-1	TRBJ1-5	CASSRQTGVRQPQHF	TGCGCCAGCAGCCGCCAGACAGGGGTCAGGCAGCCCCAGCATTTT
.	.	TRBV6-6	TRBJ2-1	CASRGSRNNEQFF	TGTGCCAGCAGGGGGAGTAGAAACAATGAGCAGTTCTTC
few	.	TRBV5-1	TRBJ2-2	CASSLDGYTGELFF	TGCGCCAGCAGCTTAGACGGGTACACCGGGGAGCTGTTTTTT
.	TRBD1	TRBV6-1	TRBJ2-5	CASSEWVGQGETQYF	TGTGCCAGCAGTGAATGGGTAGGACAGGGAGAGACCCAGTACTTC
.	.	TRBV9	TRBJ2-7	CASSPRDLYVGEQYF	TGTGCCAGCAGCCCTCGGGACTTATATGTGGGAGAGCAGTACTTC
.	TRBD1	TRBV2	TRBJ2-5	CASREGGTGVGQYF	TGTGCCAGCAGGGAGGGTGGGACAGGGGTAGGCCAGTACTTC
.	TRBD1	TRBV30	TRBJ2-7	CAWGGTGAYEQYF	TGTGCCTGGGGAGGGACAGGGGCCTACGAGCAGTACTTC
.	.	TRBV29-1	TRBJ2-7	CSVEVEGQYF	TGCAGCGTTGAAGTGGAGGGTCAGTACTTC
.	.	TRBV11-3	TRBJ2-1	CASSLDLSDEQFF	TGTGCCAGCAGCTTAGATCTCAGTGATGAGCAGTTCTTC
few	.	TRBV2	TRBJ2-5	CASSQGGETQYF	TGTGCCAGCAGTCAGGGTGGAGAGACCCAGTACTTC
few	TRBD1	TRBV5-1	TRBJ1-3	CASSLGQGKGSGNTIYF	TGCGCCAGCAGCCTAGGACAGGGGAAAGGCTCTGGAAACACCATATATTTT
.	.	TRBV30	TRBJ1-4	CAWSVTGGKLFF	TGTGCCTGGAGTGTCACGGGGGGAAAACTGTTTTTT
.	TRBD2	TRBV9	TRBJ2-1	CASSVGGTSGRFEQFF	TGTGCCAGCAGCGTAGGGGGGACTAGCGGGAGGTTTGAGCAGTTCTTC
few	.	TRBV6-5	TRBJ2-7	CASSLDWIRNEQYF	TGTGCCAGCAGTCTGGACTGGATAAGGAACGAGCAGTACTTC
.	TRBD2	TRBV5-1	TRBJ2-7	CASSLAPSGGAPYEQYF	TGCGCCAGCAGCTTGGCTCCTAGCGGGGGTGCACCCTACGAGCAGTACTTC
.	.	TRBV12-5	TRBJ1-1	CASGLEAGYEAFF	TGTGCTAGTGGTTTGGAAGCGGGGTACGAAGCTTTCTTT
.	TRBD1	TRBV12-5	TRBJ1-2	CASGLVRFITGDYGYTF	TGTGCTAGTGGTTTGGTACGGTTCATTACAGGGGACTATGGCTACACCTTC
few	TRBD2	TRBV9	TRBJ2-5	CASSVEGLAGETQYF	TGTGCCAGCAGCGTAGAGGGACTAGCAGGAGAGACCCAGTACTTC
.	.	TRBV5-4	TRBJ2-3	CASSPGLNTDTQYF	TGTGCCAGCAGTCCGGGACTTAACACAGATACGCAGTATTTT
.	.	TRBV6-6	TRBJ2-1	CASRARQIYNEQFF	TGTGCCAGCAGAGCCCGACAGATTTACAATGAGCAGTTCTTC
.	.	TRBV30	TRBJ1-1	CAWNSAFF	TGTGCCTGGAATTCGGCTTTCTTT
.	TRBD1	TRBV29-1	TRBJ1-2	CSVGRTGGYGYTF	TGCAGCGTTGGGCGCACAGGGGGCTATGGCTACACCTTC
.	TRBD1	TRBV6-6	TRBJ1-3	CASSYDRASSGNTIYF	TGTGCCAGCAGTTACGACAGGGCCTCCTCTGGAAACACCATATATTTT
.	TRBD2	TRBV10-3	TRBJ2-7	CAIRGVNYEQYF	TGTGCCATCCGGGGGGTAAACTACGAGCAGTACTTC
.	TRBD2	TRBV29-1	TRBJ2-5	CSAQRELETQYF	TGCAGCGCACAGCGGGAGCTTGAGACCCAGTACTTC
.	TRBD1	TRBV2	TRBJ1-4	CASSAGQRFDEKLFF	TGTGCCAGCAGTGCGGGACAGCGCTTTGATGAAAAACTGTTTTTT
few	TRBD1	TRBV11-2	TRBJ1-1	CASSLLTGENTEAFF	TGTGCCAGCAGCCTACTGACAGGGGAGAACACTGAAGCTTTCTTT
.	.	TRBV5-6	TRBJ2-7	CASSSAGRVYEQYF	TGTGCCAGCAGCTCGGCAGGTCGCGTGTACGAGCAGTACTTC
.	.	TRBV7-9	TRBJ1-1	CASSLVRGYGTEAFF	TGTGCCAGCAGCTTAGTTCGGGGGTACGGCACTGAAGCTTTCTTT